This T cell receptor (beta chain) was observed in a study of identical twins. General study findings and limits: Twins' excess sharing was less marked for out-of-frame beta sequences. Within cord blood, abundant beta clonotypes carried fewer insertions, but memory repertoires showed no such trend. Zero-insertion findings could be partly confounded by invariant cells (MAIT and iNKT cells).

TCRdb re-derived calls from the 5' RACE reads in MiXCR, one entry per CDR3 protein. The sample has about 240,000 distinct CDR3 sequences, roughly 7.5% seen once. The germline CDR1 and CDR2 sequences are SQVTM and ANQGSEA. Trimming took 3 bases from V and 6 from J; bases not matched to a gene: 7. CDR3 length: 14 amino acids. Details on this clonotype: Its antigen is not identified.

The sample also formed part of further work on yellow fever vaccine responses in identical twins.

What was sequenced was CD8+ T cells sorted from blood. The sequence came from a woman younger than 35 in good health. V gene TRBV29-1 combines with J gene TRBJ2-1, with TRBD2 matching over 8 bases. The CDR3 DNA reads TGCAGCGTTGATGGTAGCGGGATTACCAATGAGCAGTTCTTC. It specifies CSVDGSGITNEQFF.